This T cell receptor (beta chain) was sequenced in a study of cytomegalovirus exposure and HLA in healthy donors. Germline V gene data show CDR1 as SGHTA and CDR2 as FQGNSA. V lost 2 bases to trimming and J lost 4 bases, with 9 bases between them. This CDR3 contains 14 residues. The PCR employed 60 Vbeta primers together with 13 Jbeta primers. Assay used: immunoSEQ multiplex PCR; TCRdb lists only in-frame clones, some missing. The sample has more than 95,000 clones; the top ten hold around 3.2%. As to this clone: No antigen is known for it.

The study's findings and limits: According to a later analysis, most TCR beta chains associated with CMV appeared HLA-restricted. Several of the most significant clusters appeared linked to common viral pathogens, based on a later analysis.

V is TRBV7-2 and J is TRBJ1-5, with D unresolved. This receptor was obtained from a man aged 35 to 55 in good health and CMV-seronegative. Sequencing input: PBMCs. The CDR3 DNA reads TGTGCCAGCAGCTTAAACAGACTAAATCAGCCCCAGCATTTT. It codes for CASSLNRLNQPQHF.